Below, one TCR beta chain is given with its context. The specificity of this receptor is unknown. No base qualities exist here, and no much larger clone lies one base off it. This sample is drawn from a study of T cell responses to AZD1222 COVID-19 vaccine (dated by TCRdb to about 2021). Regarding the complete study: AZD1222 recipients whose second dose came at about 4 weeks and those whose second dose came at about 12 weeks were combined into one group, since spike-specific TCR depth and breadth did not differ between the two schedules. Trial participants were enrolled by age into subgroups of 18-55, 56-69 and 70-plus years, and 148, 28 and 57 TCR-sequenced participants, respectively, were included in these subgroups. A total of about 230 trial participants underwent TCR sequencing, of whom about 210 received two doses of AZD1222 and about 26 received two doses of the MenACWY control vaccine. Overall results and qualifications from the work: Nearly half of unique spike-specific TCRs reportedly recognized epitopes outside regions mutated in the B.1.351 and B.1.1.7 variants. Only five to seven AZD1222 recipients were SARS-CoV-2 seropositive at baseline, limiting conclusions about previously exposed vaccinees. Vaccine-associated CD4 TCRs spanned the whole spike protein, with dominant responses in regions 160-218 and 743-854. Because no day 14 peak-response samples were available, repertoires were characterized only after the peak T cell response. Participants were mostly white British and included more females than males, and it was suggested by the authors that clonal diversity may have been underestimated. A significant rise in spike-specific TCR breadth and depth was observed after two AZD1222 doses relative to day 0 and relative to MenACWY recipients. The 56-69-year group was small, and its depth increase did not reach significance, likely because of low power.

Trimming costs V 5 bases and J 3 bases, and their ends lie 20 bases apart. CDR1 is given as KGHDR and CDR2 as SFDVKD, both from the germline V gene. The CDR3 spans 17 residues, from the cysteine through the phenylalanine. Left in the record is the CDR3 DNA by itself, 51 bases read in frame from the first base. The CDR3 regions of human TCRbeta chains were analyzed by immunosequencing. Turning to the authors' computational methods: TCRs in the repertoires were compared against a reference library of SARS-CoV-2-specific TCRs that had been generated with the MIRA antigen-specificity platform. Breadth meant the fraction of unique TCRs that were SARS-CoV-2-associated, whereas depth meant the fraction of total T cells that were SARS-CoV-2-associated. Using the MIRA data, each spike-specific TCR was assigned both to the spike region to which the TCR was reactive and to a CD4 or CD8 class. Log10-transformed breadth and depth values were compared by one-way ANOVA with Sidak's multiple comparisons tests. The immuneACCESS repertoire file appears here via TCRdb, limited to in-frame rearrangements. These files lack a portion of the clones; in checked studies, under half of the deficit traces to unresolved V genes, and the cause of the others is not known. That table supplies the V and J calls and clone size; D and trimming were determined from the DNA. This sample has some 140,000 clones in its table, and roughly nine tenths of those were observed once. The ten largest clones add up to about 3% of the sample.

The time point tag for this specimen amounts to: baseline before first vaccination. Vaccinee samples were obtained from the UK trials COV001 and COV002, which included a single-blind randomized controlled phase 2/3 trial of AZD1222 (ChAdOx1 nCoV-19) in healthy adults. For TCRbeta chain sequencing, PBMC samples from trial participants were taken at day 0 and at day 28 after the second dose. This receptor chain uses TRBV24-1 and TRBJ2-3; 6 matching bases give a weak D call of TRBD1. Sequencing was performed on peripheral blood, taken on day 0 of AZD1222 vaccination. This receptor was identified in an adult in good health. CDR3 sequence: CATSALPGQQDTDTQYF. The sequenced DNA is TGTGCCACCAGTGCCTTACCCGGACAGCAGGATACAGATACGCAGTATTTT.